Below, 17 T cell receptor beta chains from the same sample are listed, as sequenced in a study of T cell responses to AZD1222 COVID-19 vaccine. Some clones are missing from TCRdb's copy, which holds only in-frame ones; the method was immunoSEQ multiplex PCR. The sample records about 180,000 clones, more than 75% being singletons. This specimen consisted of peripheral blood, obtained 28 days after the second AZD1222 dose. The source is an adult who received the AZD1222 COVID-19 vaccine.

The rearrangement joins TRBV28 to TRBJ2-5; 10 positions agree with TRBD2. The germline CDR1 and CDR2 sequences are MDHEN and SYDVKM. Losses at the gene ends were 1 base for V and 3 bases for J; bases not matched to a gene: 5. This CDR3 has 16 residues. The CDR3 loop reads CASSLYGTSEKETQYF. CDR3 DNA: TGTGCCAGCAGTTTATACGGGACTAGCGAGAAAGAGACCCAGTACTTC.

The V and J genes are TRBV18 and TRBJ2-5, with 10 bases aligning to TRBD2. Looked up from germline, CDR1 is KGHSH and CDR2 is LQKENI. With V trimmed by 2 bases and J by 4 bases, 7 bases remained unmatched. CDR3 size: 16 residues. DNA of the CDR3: TGTGCCAGCTCACCAAGAAGCGGGAGGGTCCGAGAGACCCAGTACTTC. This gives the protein CASSPRSGRVRETQYF.

The chain's CDR3 is CASSRQTNTEAFF. The CDR3 region has the DNA TGTGCCAGCAGCCGACAGACGAACACTGAAGCTTTCTTT. This chain joins TRBV7-3 and TRBJ1-1, with TRBD1 as a possible D gene (5 bases). V lost 5 bases, J lost 1 base, and 8 bases lay in between. CDR1 SGHTA and CDR2 FQGTGA come from the germline V gene. The CDR3 is 13 amino acids.

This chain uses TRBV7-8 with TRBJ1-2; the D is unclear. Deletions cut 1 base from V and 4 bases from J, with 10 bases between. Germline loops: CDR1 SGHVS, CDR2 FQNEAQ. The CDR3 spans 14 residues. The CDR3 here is CASSLEVRGYGYTF. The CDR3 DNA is TGTGCCAGCAGCTTAGAGGTTCGGGGCTATGGCTACACCTTC.

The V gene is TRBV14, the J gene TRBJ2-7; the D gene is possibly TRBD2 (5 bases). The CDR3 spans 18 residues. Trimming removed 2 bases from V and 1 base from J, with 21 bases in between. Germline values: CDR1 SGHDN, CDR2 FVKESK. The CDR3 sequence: CASSQLKGALSGSYEQYF. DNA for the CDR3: TGTGCCAGCAGCCAATTAAAGGGCGCGTTAAGCGGTTCCTACGAGCAGTACTTC.

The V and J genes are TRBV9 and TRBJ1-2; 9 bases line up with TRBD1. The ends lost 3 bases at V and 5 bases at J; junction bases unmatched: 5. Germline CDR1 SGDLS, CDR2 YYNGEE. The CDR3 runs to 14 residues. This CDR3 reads CASSAATGGYGYTF. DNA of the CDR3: TGTGCCAGCAGCGCCGCGACAGGGGGATATGGCTACACCTTC. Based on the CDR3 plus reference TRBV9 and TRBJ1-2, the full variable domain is DSGVTQTPKHLITATGQRVTLRCSPRSGDLSVYWYQQSLDQGLQFLIQYYNGEERAKGNILERFSAQQFPDLHSELNLSSLELGDSALYFCASSAATGGYGYTFGSGTRLTVV.

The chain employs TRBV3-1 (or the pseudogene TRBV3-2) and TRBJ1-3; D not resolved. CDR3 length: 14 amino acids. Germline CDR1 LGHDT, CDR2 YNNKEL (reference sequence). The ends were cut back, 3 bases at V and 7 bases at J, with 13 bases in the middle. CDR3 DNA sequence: TGTGCCAGCAGCCATTCCAGAAGCGGGAACACCATATATTTT. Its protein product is CASSHSRSGNTIYF.

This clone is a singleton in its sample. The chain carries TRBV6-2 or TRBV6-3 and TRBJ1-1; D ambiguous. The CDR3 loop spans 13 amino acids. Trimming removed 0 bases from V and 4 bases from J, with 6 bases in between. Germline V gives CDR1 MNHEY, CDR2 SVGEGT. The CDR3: CASSYSPRTEAFF. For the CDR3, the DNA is TGTGCCAGCAGTTACTCGCCGCGCACTGAAGCTTTCTTT.

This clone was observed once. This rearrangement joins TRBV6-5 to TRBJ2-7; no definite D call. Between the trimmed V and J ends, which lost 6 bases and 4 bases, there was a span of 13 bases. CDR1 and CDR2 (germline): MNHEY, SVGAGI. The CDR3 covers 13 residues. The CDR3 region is CASSATSDYEQYF. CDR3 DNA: TGTGCCAGCAGCGCCACCTCGGATTACGAGCAGTACTTC.

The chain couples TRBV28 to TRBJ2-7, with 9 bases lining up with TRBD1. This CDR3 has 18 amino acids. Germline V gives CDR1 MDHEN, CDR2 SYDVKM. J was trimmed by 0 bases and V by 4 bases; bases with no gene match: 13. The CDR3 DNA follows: TGTGCCAGCAGTTCCGGGACAGGGAAGCGGGTGAGCTCCTACGAGCAGTACTTC. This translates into CASSSGTGKRVSSYEQYF.

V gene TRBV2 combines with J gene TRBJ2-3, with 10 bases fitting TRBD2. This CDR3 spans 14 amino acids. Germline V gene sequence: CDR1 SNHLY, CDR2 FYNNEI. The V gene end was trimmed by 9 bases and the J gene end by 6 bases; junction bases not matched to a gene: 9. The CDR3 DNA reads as TGTGCCAGTTCGAGCGGGAGGGCCGGGGATACGCAGTATTTT. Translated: CASSSGRAGDTQYF. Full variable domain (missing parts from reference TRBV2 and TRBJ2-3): EPEVTQTPSHQVTQMGQEVILRCVPISNHLYFYWYRQILGQKVEFLVSFYNNEISEKSEIFDDQFSVERPDGSNFTLKIRSTKLEDSAMYFCASSSGRAGDTQYFGPGTRLTVL.

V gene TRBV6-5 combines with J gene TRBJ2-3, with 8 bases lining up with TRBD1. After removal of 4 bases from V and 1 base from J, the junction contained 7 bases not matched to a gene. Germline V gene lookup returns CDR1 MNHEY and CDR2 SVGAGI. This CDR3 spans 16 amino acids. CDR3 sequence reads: CASSSPGGGGTDTQYF. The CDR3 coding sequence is TGTGCCAGCAGTTCCCCAGGGGGCGGGGGCACAGATACGCAGTATTTT.

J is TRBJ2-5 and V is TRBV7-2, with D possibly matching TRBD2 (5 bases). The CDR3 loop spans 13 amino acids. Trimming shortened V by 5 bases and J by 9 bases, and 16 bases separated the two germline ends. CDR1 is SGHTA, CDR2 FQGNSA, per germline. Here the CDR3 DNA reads TGTGCCAGCAGCCAGGATCTAGCTGGGGCCCAGTACTTC. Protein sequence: CASSQDLAGAQYF.

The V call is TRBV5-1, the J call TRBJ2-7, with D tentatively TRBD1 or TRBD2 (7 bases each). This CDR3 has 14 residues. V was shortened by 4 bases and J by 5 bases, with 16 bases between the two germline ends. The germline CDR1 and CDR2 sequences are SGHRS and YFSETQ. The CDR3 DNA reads TGCGCCAGCAGCGAGGGAGGGGGCCATAACGAGCAGTACTTC. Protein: CASSEGGGHNEQYF.

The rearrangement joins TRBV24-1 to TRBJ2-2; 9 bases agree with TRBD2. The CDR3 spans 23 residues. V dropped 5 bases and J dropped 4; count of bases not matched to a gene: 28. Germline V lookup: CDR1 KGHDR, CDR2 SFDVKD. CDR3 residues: CATSAGQVQDSREGRLLTGELFF. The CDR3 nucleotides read TGTGCCACCAGTGCTGGACAGGTCCAGGACTCGCGGGAGGGACGTCTACTCACCGGGGAGCTGTTTTTT.

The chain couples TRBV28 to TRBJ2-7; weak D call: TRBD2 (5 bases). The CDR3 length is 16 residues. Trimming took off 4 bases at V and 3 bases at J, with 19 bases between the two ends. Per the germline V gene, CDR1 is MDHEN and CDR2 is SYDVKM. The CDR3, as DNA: TGTGCCAGCAGTTCTTCTCGGACCCGGGATCACTACGAGCAGTACTTC. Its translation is CASSSSRTRDHYEQYF.

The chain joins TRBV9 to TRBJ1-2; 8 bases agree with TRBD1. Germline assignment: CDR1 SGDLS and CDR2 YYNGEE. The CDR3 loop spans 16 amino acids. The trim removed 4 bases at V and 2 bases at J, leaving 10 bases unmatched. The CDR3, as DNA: TGTGCCAGCAGCATTTCCGGGACAGGAGGAAACTATGGCTACACCTTC. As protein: CASSISGTGGNYGYTF.